What follows describes a single TCR beta chain. The antigen remains unidentified. Germline CDR1 and CDR2: WNHNN and SYGVQD (reference sequence). The V end lost 1 base, the J end lost 4 bases, and 10 bases lay between the germline ends. CDR3 size: 14 residues. The sample comes from a study of shared clonotypes between healthy human individuals. Positive CCR7 selection of CD45RO-negative cells yielded the naive CD8 cells, and terminally differentiated effector memory CD45RA+ cells were excluded. Study findings and constraints: Deeper or shallower sequencing was expected to change how clonotypes are shared among donors. Sorted-subset sequencing was shown by rarefaction to be incomplete despite large depth.

This table comes from immunoSEQ multiplex PCR, and its TCRdb copy is limited to in-frame clones, with some not included. Of about 2.1 million clones listed, about 92% are singletons. Sequences were obtained from naive CD8+ T cells from PBMCs. The TCR comes from a man younger than 35 in good health. Some clones in this sample may be carry-over from other donors' samples. The chain couples TRBV10-1 to TRBJ1-1; tentatively, D is TRBD1 (5 bases). The CDR3 region has the DNA TGCGCCAGCAGTGAGTTCCAGGGTAGCACTGAAGCTTTCTTT. Protein product: CASSEFQGSTEAFF.